This TCR beta chain was captured by sequencing in a study of blood T cells in healthy people across ages. Study-level findings and limits: Long-lived donors exceeded aged donors in naive CD4+ cells and diversity. In these data, TCR beta diversity tracked strongly with naive T cell percentage. Diversity estimates from one million T cells were considered underestimates.

A note on this clonotype: Its target is not known.

Then a second PCR, running about 6 to 12 cycles, was carried out with a sample-barcoded 5' primer and a J-beta primer mix. TCRdb reanalysed the 5' RACE reads using MiXCR and keeps one entry per CDR3 protein. The sample includes more than 1.4 million distinct CDR3 sequences, roughly 45% of them seen just once. V was clipped by 6 bases and J by 0 bases, with 11 bases between them. The germline V gene has CDR1 DFQATT and CDR2 SNEGSKA (reference sequence). CDR3 length equals 13 residues. V and J are TRBV20-1 and TRBJ2-5; D call uncertain. The sequence derives from a woman under 30 in good health. Sequencing was carried out using blood. The CDR3 region is CSAYLTYQETQYF. The CDR3 DNA follows: TGCAGTGCATACCTAACGTACCAAGAGACCCAGTACTTC.